The 20 T cell receptor beta chains in this list originate from one sample, sequenced in a study of blood T cells in healthy people across ages. A second PCR, run for roughly 7 to 11 cycles, used a sample-barcoded 5' primer plus a J-beta primer mix. TCRdb redid the calling of the 5' RACE reads with MiXCR, one entry per CDR3 protein. The sample has about 900,000 distinct CDR3 sequences; 62% are singletons. The sequenced material came from blood. The receptors stem from a young man in good health.

The chain has TRBV4-3 and TRBJ2-3; D is ambiguous. Germline V gives CDR1 LGHNA, CDR2 YSLEER. This CDR3 has 16 residues. Deletions cut 4 bases from V and 0 bases from J, with 14 bases between. In DNA form, the CDR3 reads TGCGCCAGCAGCCTTCGTTCGCGGTCGAGCACAGATACGCAGTATTTT. It yields the protein CASSLRSRSSTDTQYF.

The table lists this clonotype with a count of one. The chain joins TRBV28 to TRBJ1-6; maybe TRBD1 (6 bases). CDR1 and CDR2 (germline): MDHEN, SYDVKM. The CDR3 is 15 residues long. The ends were cut back, 2 bases at V and 10 bases at J, with 15 bases in the middle. The CDR3 DNA reads TGTGCCAGCAGTTTAGATACAGGGAAGGACTCACCCCTCCACTTT. It specifies CASSLDTGKDSPLHF.

The chain couples TRBV15 to TRBJ2-3, with D perhaps matching TRBD1 (8 bases). Germline V lookup: CDR1 LNHNV, CDR2 YYDKDF (reference sequence). The CDR3 covers 17 residues. Trimming took 9 bases from V and 0 from J, leaving 22 bases between them. The CDR3, as DNA: TGTGCCACGTACCGAACAGGGGGGGTTGGGAGCACAGATACGCAGTATTTT. This gives the protein CATYRTGGVGSTDTQYF. Variable domain in full (rest from reference TRBV15 and TRBJ2-3): DAMVIQNPRYQVTQFGKPVTLSCSQTLNHNVMYWYQQKSSQAPKLLFHYYDKDFNNEADTPDNFQSRRPNTSFCFLDIRSPGLGDTAMYLCATYRTGGVGSTDTQYFGPGTRLTVL.

This chain uses TRBV10-3 with TRBJ2-1, with D perhaps matching TRBD2 (5 bases). This CDR3 comprises 12 residues. From germline, CDR1 is ENHRY and CDR2 SYGVKD. With 6 bases removed from V and 8 bases from J, the gap between germline ends came to 11 bases. The CDR3 nucleotides read TGTGCCATCAGCCGAGGGTTTGATGAGCAGTTCTTC. Amino acid sequence: CAISRGFDEQFF.

This clonotype was recorded many times. V usage is TRBV6-5 and J usage is TRBJ2-1; 7 bases agree with TRBD2. The CDR3 totals 15 residues. V was pared by 8 bases and J by 7 bases, with 14 bases of the junction left unmatched. Germline V gives CDR1 MNHEY, CDR2 SVGAGI. CDR3 nucleotides: TGTGCCAGCCGGTTGAACTGGGGAGGGAAGAATGAGCAGTTCTTC. This sequence encodes CASRLNWGGKNEQFF.

This chain connects TRBV4-2 to TRBJ1-1; D is uncertain. This CDR3 spans 15 amino acids. The V end was cut by 1 base, the J end by 0 bases, with 9 bases between. Looked up from germline, CDR1 is LGHNA and CDR2 is YNFKEQ. The CDR3 coding sequence is TGTGCCAGCAGCCAAGGTCCTCTAATGAACACTGAAGCTTTCTTT. It yields the protein CASSQGPLMNTEAFF.

The genes are TRBV7-2 and TRBJ2-1; D unresolved. The ends were cut back, 1 base at V and 3 bases at J, with 7 bases in the middle. Germline CDR1 is SGHTA and CDR2 is FQGNSA. The CDR3 consists of 14 residues. The CDR3 reads CASSLEGNYNEQFF. CDR3 DNA: TGTGCCAGCAGCTTAGAAGGCAACTACAATGAGCAGTTCTTC.

The genes are TRBV20-1 and TRBJ1-2; TRBD1 agrees at 7 bases. The CDR3 is 14 amino acids. J was trimmed by 0 bases and V by 2 bases; bases with no gene match: 3. Germline CDR1 is DFQATT and CDR2 is SNEGSKA (reference sequence). CDR3 bases: TGCAGTGCTAGATTAACAGGGGCTAACTATGGCTACACCTTC. As protein: CSARLTGANYGYTF.

The rearrangement links TRBV7-3 to TRBJ2-1; D is perhaps TRBD1 or TRBD2 (6 bases each). The CDR3 is 17 residues long. From germline, CDR1 is SGHTA and CDR2 FQGTGA. Trimming took 5 bases from V and 3 from J, leaving 20 bases between them. The chain's CDR3 is CASSLRVGGQYYNEQFF. Written as DNA, the CDR3 is TGTGCCAGCAGCCTAAGGGTGGGGGGCCAATACTACAATGAGCAGTTCTTC.

The chain joins TRBV11-2 to TRBJ2-4, with D perhaps TRBD1 or TRBD2 (5 bases each). With the DNA end fitting TRBJ2-7 better, the J assignment may be wrong. The germline V gene encodes CDR1 SGHAT and CDR2 FQNNGV. The CDR3 extends over 16 amino acids. CDR3 protein: CASSLDGATAAYEQYF. The CDR3, as DNA: TGTGCCAGCAGCTTAGATGGTGCGACAGCGGCCTACGAGCAGTACTTC.

V is TRBV10-3 and J is TRBJ1-4, with no clear D. From germline, CDR1 is ENHRY and CDR2 SYGVKD. Trimming took off 11 bases at V and 8 bases at J, with 21 bases between the two ends. The CDR3 contains 14 residues. As DNA, the CDR3 is TGTGCCTCCGCCGCAAGAGAGAATGGGGAAAAACTGTTTTTT. Translating gives CASAARENGEKLFF.

CDR3 nucleotide sequence: TGTGCCAGCAGCTTAGTTCCCGAGGGGGCCCAGGCGCAGTATTTT. Amino acid sequence: CASSLVPEGAQAQYF. The chain recombines TRBV7-2 with TRBJ2-3; TRBD1 aligns across 7 bases. V was pared by 1 base and J by 10 bases, with 11 bases of the junction left unmatched. In germline, CDR1 is SGHTA, CDR2 FQGNSA. This CDR3 contains 15 residues.

The chain combines TRBV20-1 with TRBJ1-5; D perhaps matches TRBD1 (6 bases). Germline CDR1 is DFQATT and CDR2 is SNEGSKA (reference sequence). The CDR3 is 16 residues long. Deletions cut 1 base from V and 4 bases from J, with 17 bases between. The CDR3, as DNA: TGCAGTGCTAGAGGAAGCAGGGGACTTGGAAATCAGCCCCAGCATTTT. This translates into CSARGSRGLGNQPQHF.

This clonotype occurred many times. The rearrangement joins TRBV4-2 to TRBJ2-7; maybe TRBD1 (6 bases). Germline lookup yields CDR1 LGHNA and CDR2 YNFKEQ. The CDR3 sequence is 17 residues long. Between the trimmed V and J ends, which lost 0 bases and 7 bases, there was a span of 22 bases. CDR3 sequence reads: CASSQDRGGPASKEQYF. Written as DNA, the CDR3 is TGTGCCAGCAGCCAAGATAGAGGGGGACCGGCTTCGAAAGAGCAGTACTTC.

The chain employs TRBV4-3 and TRBJ2-5, with 8 bases identical to TRBD2. Germline lookup yields CDR1 LGHNA and CDR2 YSLEER. The CDR3 length is 15 residues. Trimming cost V 1 base and J 4 bases; bases outside gene matches: 5. The chain's CDR3 is CASSQAGGPIETQYF. In DNA form, the CDR3 reads TGCGCCAGCAGCCAAGCGGGGGGGCCGATAGAGACCCAGTACTTC.

This clonotype was detected only a few times. This chain links TRBV3-1 with TRBJ2-1, with D hard to call. Trimming shortened V by 0 bases and J by 0 bases, and 15 bases separated the two germline ends. The germline CDR1 and CDR2 sequences are LGHDT and YNNKEL (reference sequence). This CDR3 region has 18 residues. The CDR3 sequence: CASSQEGPTVSSYNEQFF. The CDR3 DNA is TGTGCCAGCAGCCAAGAAGGGCCCACGGTAAGCTCCTACAATGAGCAGTTCTTC.

The rearrangement joins TRBV6-1 to TRBJ2-3; 14 bases align to TRBD2. Trimming at V came to 7 bases and at J to 5 bases, leaving 8 bases not matched to a gene. CDR1 is MNHNS, CDR2 SASEGT, per germline. The CDR3 spans 16 residues. As DNA, the CDR3 is TGTGCCAGCAAGGCCGGGACTAGCGGGGGAGGAGATACGCAGTATTTT. This translates into CASKAGTSGGGDTQYF.

This chain links TRBV18 with TRBJ2-1, with 8 bases identical to TRBD1. J was trimmed by 8 bases and V by 6 bases; bases with no gene match: 15. CDR3 length: 16 residues. The germline V gene has CDR1 KGHSH and CDR2 LQKENI. The CDR3: CASSPTSRQGSDEQFF. The CDR3 region has the DNA TGTGCCAGCTCCCCTACTAGTAGACAGGGGAGCGATGAGCAGTTCTTC.

The count of this clonotype is one. The chain recombines TRBV10-3 with TRBJ2-7; D possibly uses TRBD1 or TRBD2 (6 bases each). There are 17 residues in the CDR3. Germline V lookup: CDR1 ENHRY, CDR2 SYGVKD. Trimming shortened V by 4 bases and J by 0 bases, and 19 bases separated the two germline ends. This CDR3 is CAISADYTGKGSYEQYF. The CDR3 DNA sequence: TGTGCCATCAGTGCGGACTATACAGGGAAGGGCTCCTACGAGCAGTACTTC.

V gene TRBV7-2 combines with J gene TRBJ2-3, with 14 bases identical to TRBD2. CDR3 length: 16 residues. Unmatched junction bases numbered 5, after V lost 5 bases and J lost 4 bases. Germline-derived CDR1 and CDR2 are SGHTA and FQGNSA. The CDR3, as DNA: TGTGCCAGCAGCGCGAGACTAGCGGGGGGGTCAGATACGCAGTATTTT. This codes for CASSARLAGGSDTQYF.